This TCR beta chain appears in the sequencing data of a study of coeliac disease. Each fraction contributed one approximately 490,000-cell aliquot for sequencing. To note about this clone: No antigen is known for it.

V dropped 4 bases and J dropped 0; count of bases not matched to a gene: 3. This CDR3 contains 15 residues. Looked up from germline, CDR1 is LNHDA and CDR2 is SQIVND (reference sequence). Method: immunoSEQ multiplex PCR; TCRdb's copy keeps in-frame clones and lacks some. The repertoire includes more than 4,000 clones, around two thirds of them detected once, and around 10% sits in the top ten. Study-level findings and limits: Active celiac intraepithelial and lamina propria samples had lower TRB and TRG clonality than control samples. Largely private TRB repertoires meant most sequences were sample-unique.

This clonotype was obtained from a woman between 18 and 30 years old with active celiac disease. The sequenced sample was intraepithelial lymphocytes from the gut. The V call is TRBV19, the J call TRBJ2-5; 9 positions match TRBD1. DNA of the CDR3: TGTGCCAGTAGTACCGGGACAGGGAACCAAGAGACCCAGTACTTC. Its translation is CASSTGTGNQETQYF.